The entry that follows covers one T cell receptor (beta chain) sequence. This specimen belongs to a study of blood T cell repertoires in COVID-19. Study background: Spain, Italy and the United States supplied samples that represented acute and convalescent COVID-19. T cells, B-cell-depleted T cells, or PBMCs provided the cDNA or gDNA that served as material.

Study processing details: Amplification of reference gene primers provided the estimated nucleated cell counts. The method was immunoSEQ multiplex PCR; TCRdb's version includes in-frame clones alone and lacks a portion of them. Clone size and V and J calls were adopted from that table, with D and trimming inferred from the DNA. This sample has roughly 150,000 clones; around 85% occur once, and the top ten carry around 5%. Trimming stripped 0 bases from V and 5 bases from J, with 18 bases between. Looked up from germline, CDR1 is SGHRS and CDR2 is YFSETQ. The CDR3 consists of 16 residues. The rearrangement uses TRBV5-1 and TRBJ2-7; the D gene is possibly TRBD1 (7 bases). The material sequenced was peripheral blood. The TCR originated in a human donor in a cohort sampled during active COVID-19. CDR3 sequence reads: CASSLGGAGQFDEQYF. The CDR3 DNA follows: TGCGCCAGCAGCTTGGGGGGGGCGGGACAGTTCGACGAGCAGTACTTC.